Listed here are 19 T cell receptor beta chains from one sample, sequenced in a study of CD4 and CD8 cells across lung adenocarcinoma regions (dated by TCRdb to the late 2010s). The library came from PCR. The sequencer was a HiSeq X Ten. TCRdb reprocessed the public reads (quality trimming at Q25 with fastp, clone calling with MiXCR) and kept in-frame beta chains. For every CDR3 protein sequence, its rows merge into one entry that carries the most common genes and DNA. Recorded for this sample are under 20,000 distinct CDR3 sequences; about 50% of them occurred a single time. The ten top clones hold 30% to 40% of the sample. Sequenced input: CD8+ T cells from the margin of a lung tumor. According to the study, the label for this sample's cell subset or site signals: tumor margin region. The receptors derive from a male donor with lung adenocarcinoma. The CD4 and CD8 labels of this study may be unreliable.

The V gene is TRBV6-1, the J gene TRBJ2-3; D not certain. The J call may be in error: the DNA end matches TRBJ2-4 better. The CDR3 spans 16 residues. The germline V gene encodes CDR1 MNHNS and CDR2 SASEGT. The CDR3 protein is CASSEAGMWAKDTQYF. The CDR3 DNA is TGTGCCAGCAGTGAAGCGGGGATGTGGGCCAAAGATACTCAGTACTTC.

J is TRBJ2-6 and V is TRBV6-5; 8 positions agree with TRBD1. CDR1 and CDR2 (germline): MNHEY, SVGAGI. This CDR3 spans 17 amino acids. After removal of 0 bases from V and 3 bases from J, the junction contained 4 bases not matched to a gene. The CDR3 loop reads CASSYSSGGNGANVLTF. DNA for the CDR3: TGTGCCAGCAGTTACTCCTCAGGGGGCAATGGGGCCAACGTCCTGACTTTC.

Notes on this clonotype: A read error may explain this, as a much larger clone is one base away. This chain connects TRBV11-3 to TRBJ2-1; D gene uncertain. The tail of the sequence fits TRBJ2-7 better, so the J call may be wrong. Germline V CDR1 and CDR2: SGHNT, YENEEA. CDR3 length equals 15 residues. The CDR3 reads CASSFSDAAYNEQYF. The DNA for the CDR3 is TGTGCCAGCAGCTTCTCAGACGCAGCCTACAATGAGCAGTACTTC.

This clonotype has a count of ten or more. CDR3 DNA sequence: TGTGCCAGCAGTTATTCTGGTCTAGATACGCAGTATTTT. Protein product: CASSYSGLDTQYF. This chain uses TRBV12-3 or TRBV12-4 with TRBJ2-3; D gene unclear. The V and J ends lost 4 bases and 5 bases respectively, with 10 bases between them. There are 13 residues in the CDR3.

This clonotype was observed a few times. The gene calls are TRBV6-1 and TRBJ2-5; D may match TRBD1 or TRBD2 (5 bases each). The J call may be wrong; the DNA end is better matched by TRBJ2-7. The CDR3 runs 13 residues. Germline CDR1 is MNHNS and CDR2 is SASEGT. CDR3 region: CASRREVRGEQYF. CDR3 sequence (DNA): TGTGCCAGCAGACGAGAGGTGAGGGGCGAGCAGTACTTC.

The rearrangement joins TRBV7-2 to TRBJ2-3; D is ambiguous. V shed 5 bases and J shed 7 bases, with 13 bases lying between them. The germline gives CDR1 SGHTA, CDR2 FQGNSA. CDR3 length: 13 residues. The CDR3 DNA sequence: TGTGCCAGCAGCCGGCACCCTACTAATACGCAGTATTTT. Protein: CASSRHPTNTQYF.

This clonotype showed up just a few times. This chain links TRBV4-1 with TRBJ2-4; D not certain. Germline lookup yields CDR1 MGHRA and CDR2 YSYEKL. Trimming removed 0 bases from V and 0 bases from J, with 6 bases in between. The CDR3 is 15 residues long. CDR3 protein: CASSQDTKAKNIQYF. The DNA for the CDR3 is TGCGCCAGCAGCCAAGATACAAAAGCCAAAAACATTCAGTACTTC.

Ten or more counts support this clonotype. This chain connects TRBV6-1 to TRBJ2-6; no firm D call. V lost 5 bases, J lost 3 bases, and 11 bases lay in between. Germline CDR1 and CDR2: MNHNS and SASEGT. CDR3 length equals 15 residues. The CDR3 protein is CASSKLVGGANVLTF. In DNA, the CDR3 is TGTGCCAGCAGTAAGCTTGTGGGTGGGGCCAACGTCCTGACTTTC.

The chain carries TRBV10-3 and TRBJ2-3; D is unresolved. The V gene's germline CDR1 is ENHRY and CDR2 SYGVKD. The CDR3 extends over 12 amino acids. Deletions cut 10 bases from V and 0 bases from J, with 8 bases between. CDR3 nucleotides: TGTGCCACCCGACCTAGCACAGATACGCAGTATTTT. Amino acid sequence: CATRPSTDTQYF.

This clonotype has a handful of counts. The chain recombines TRBV6-5 with TRBJ1-1; D is unclear. V lost 2 bases and J 0 bases, leaving 13 bases between the germline ends. This CDR3 comprises 16 residues. Germline assignment: CDR1 MNHEY and CDR2 SVGAGI. The CDR3, as DNA: TGTGCCAGCAGTTACGCAGCCGACAACCTGAACACTGAAGCTTTCTTT. Translated, it gives CASSYAADNLNTEAFF.

For this clonotype: One junction end does not reproduce the germline sequence, and a read error may be involved. The V and J genes are TRBV6-1 and TRBJ2-5, with D perhaps TRBD1 (5 bases). CDR1 is MNHNS, CDR2 SASEGT, per germline. This CDR3 is built from 14 residues. The CDR3: CAGSGACEQDTQYF. CDR3 sequence (DNA): TGTGCGGGCAGTGGGGCATGTGAGCAAGATACGCAGTATTTC.

The table lists this clonotype with a few counts. V usage is TRBV6-2 or TRBV6-3 and J usage is TRBJ2-7; 7 bases map to TRBD1. J was trimmed by 9 bases and V by 6 bases; bases with no gene match: 8. The CDR3 loop spans 12 amino acids. Germline assignment: CDR1 MNHEY and CDR2 SVGEGT. The CDR3 sequence: CASSRGQTPQYF. DNA of the CDR3: TGTGCCAGCAGCCGGGGACAGACTCCGCAGTACTTC.

The V and J genes are TRBV15 and TRBJ2-5; tentatively, D is TRBD1 or TRBD2 (5 bases each). The DNA matches TRBJ2-7 better at its end, which makes the J call doubtful. This CDR3 has 15 amino acids. The V gene's germline CDR1 is LNHNV and CDR2 YYDKDF (reference sequence). CDR3 residues: CATSRDPRGVNEQYF. The CDR3 DNA sequence: TGTGCCACCAGCAGAGATCCGAGGGGCGTTAACGAGCAGTACTTC.

Remarks on this clonotype: At one end, the junction sequence differs from germline, possibly due to a read error. V usage is TRBV6-1 and J usage is TRBJ2-3, with D possibly being TRBD1 or TRBD2 (5 bases each). The CDR3 loop spans 14 amino acids. Germline values: CDR1 MNHNS, CDR2 SASEGT. The CDR3 DNA reads TGTGCGAGCAGAGGGGCCGGTGACCGAGATACCCAGTATTTT. It encodes CASRGAGDRDTQYF.

The V and J genes are TRBV6-2 or TRBV6-3 and TRBJ2-3; TRBD1 is a possible D gene (7 bases). This CDR3 comprises 14 residues. The germline gives CDR1 MNHEY, CDR2 SVGEGT. The V end was cut by 3 bases, the J end by 6 bases, with 13 bases between. CDR3 bases: TGTGCCAGCAGTTATGGAGGGGGCCTGGATACGCAGTATTTT. The encoded protein is CASSYGGGLDTQYF.

This clonotype was found a few times. The chain has TRBV6-1 and TRBJ1-5; a possible D gene is TRBD1 (6 bases). Germline V gene sequence: CDR1 MNHNS, CDR2 SASEGT. The CDR3 runs 16 residues. V was trimmed by 6 bases and J by 3 bases, leaving 18 bases between them. In DNA form, the CDR3 reads TGTGCCAGCAGCCCAAGGGGGGGGTCCCTCAATCAGCCCCAGCATTTT. Encoded protein: CASSPRGGSLNQPQHF.

This clonotype is medium-sized by share. V gene TRBV10-2 combines with J gene TRBJ2-1; 11 bases align to TRBD2. The germline gives CDR1 WSHSY, CDR2 SAAADI. The length of the CDR3 is 15 residues. The trim removed 6 bases at V and 5 bases at J, leaving 6 bases unmatched. This chain's CDR3 is CASRVAGGPHNEQFF. The CDR3 DNA follows: TGCGCCAGCAGAGTAGCGGGAGGGCCGCACAATGAGCAGTTCTTC.

A few counts support this clonotype. This sequence joins TRBV12-3 or TRBV12-4 and TRBJ2-3, with D unresolved. Trimming removed 7 bases from V and 10 bases from J, with 15 bases in between. This CDR3 has 12 amino acids. CDR3 in DNA: TGTGCCAGCACCCGAGCCCAGTCGGCGCAGTATTTT. This sequence encodes CASTRAQSAQYF.

This chain uses TRBV6-1 with TRBJ2-6; unclear D gene. V dropped 1 base and J dropped 1 base, with 5 bases sitting between them. The germline gives CDR1 MNHNS, CDR2 SASEGT. The length of the CDR3 is 15 residues. The CDR3 loop reads CASSEGDSGANVLTF. CDR3 nucleotides: TGTGCCAGCAGTGAAGGCGATTCTGGGGCCAACGTCCTGACTTTC.